Listed below are T cell receptor beta chains from one sample, sequenced in a study of blood T cell repertoires in COVID-19. TCRdb keeps only in-frame clones here, not all; method: immunoSEQ multiplex PCR. The sample has 150,000 to 200,000 clones, roughly 85% seen once. Sequencing was carried out using peripheral blood. Receptors originate from a human donor with acute or convalescent COVID-19. The donor label of this sample is uncertain. CDR3s leave out the opening cysteine and the closing phenylalanine or tryptophan. Each record gives: J gene, V gene, CDR3 protein.

J: TRBJ2-5
V: TRBV30
CDR3: AWAVGGGQETQY

J: TRBJ1-1
V: TRBV6-5
CDR3: ASRRTGGRSTEAF

J: TRBJ1-1
V: TRBV15
CDR3: ATSRVGSPYTEAF

J: TRBJ1-1
V: TRBV18
CDR3: ASSPPGAGNTEAF

J: TRBJ2-2
V: TRBV6-2/TRBV6-3
CDR3: ASSYSDKLVWDGELF

J: TRBJ1-3
V: TRBV9
CDR3: ASSVAYRVDSGNTIY

J: TRBJ2-7
V: TRBV3-1/TRBV3-2
CDR3: ASSQSAGTGFYEQY

J: TRBJ1-5
V: TRBV16
CDR3: ASSRREEDLQH

J: TRBJ1-5
V: TRBV6-2/TRBV6-3
CDR3: ASSLGGLSNQPQH

J: TRBJ2-1
V: TRBV6-5
CDR3: ASSYSGAEPYNEQF

J: TRBJ1-1
V: TRBV10-2
CDR3: ASSGDTGNTEAF

J: TRBJ1-1
V: TRBV6-1
CDR3: ASSEWGQGNTEAF

J: TRBJ1-1
V: TRBV4-3
CDR3: ASSHGTGGRTEAF

J: TRBJ1-6
V: TRBV7-2
CDR3: ASSLARDYSPLH

J: TRBJ2-3
V: TRBV7-3
CDR3: ASSLGTSGPTDTQY

J: TRBJ1-6
V: TRBV4-2
CDR3: ASSQDYRGGNSPLH

J: TRBJ1-6
V: TRBV5-4
CDR3: ASRDNRALNSPLH

J: TRBJ2-5
V: TRBV15
CDR3: ATSKGGSGGAGWETQY

J: TRBJ1-4
V: TRBV3-1/TRBV3-2
CDR3: ASSLGTGGEKLF

J: TRBJ1-2
V: TRBV5-5
CDR3: ASSWTETLSRQGGYT

J: TRBJ1-3
V: TRBV3-1/TRBV3-2
CDR3: ASSQPTATGNTIY

J: TRBJ1-2
V: TRBV18
CDR3: ASSSQGINYGYT

J: TRBJ1-3
V: TRBV24-1
CDR3: ATSAYSSLSGNTIY

J: TRBJ1-6
V: TRBV2
CDR3: ASTPRTGGNSPLH

J: TRBJ1-2
V: TRBV13
CDR3: ASSSRQGAKGYT

J: TRBJ1-4
V: TRBV5-1
CDR3: ASSPNDLAATNEKLF

J: TRBJ2-1
V: TRBV19
CDR3: ASGEVPSSYNEQF

J: TRBJ1-4
V: TRBV5-4
CDR3: ASSLGGQGKTNEKLF

J: TRBJ1-2
V: TRBV18
CDR3: ASSPPAGNYGYT

J: TRBJ2-5
V: TRBV6-5
CDR3: ASSYGRDRRETQY

J: TRBJ1-1
V: TRBV19
CDR3: ASTPIRDRTLNTEAF

J: TRBJ1-4
V: TRBV5-4
CDR3: ASSVNRGGNEKLF

J: TRBJ1-1
V: TRBV7-9
CDR3: ASSLGLQGGRTEAF

J: TRBJ2-1
V: TRBV7-3
CDR3: ASSVRRATYNEQF

J: TRBJ2-3
V: TRBV4-3
CDR3: ASSQDRVDTQY

J: TRBJ2-7
V: TRBV27
CDR3: ASSFKDSTYEQY

J: TRBJ1-1
V: TRBV18
CDR3: ASSPRQDRGRYTEAF

J: TRBJ1-2
V: TRBV30
CDR3: AWSVRGIGYT

J: TRBJ1-6
V: TRBV30
CDR3: AYDSGTGPRGNSPLH

J: TRBJ1-6
V: TRBV10-2
CDR3: ASSERVTGLSPLH

J: TRBJ1-1
V: TRBV5-5
CDR3: ASRGENRGLNTEAF

J: TRBJ2-7
V: TRBV10-1
CDR3: ASSESSGFGEQY

J: TRBJ1-5
V: TRBV2
CDR3: ASRGRTGVRDQPQH

J: TRBJ1-2
V: TRBV6-6
CDR3: ASSAGQGKEGYT

J: TRBJ2-5
V: TRBV3-1/TRBV3-2
CDR3: ASSQLGGAETQY

J: TRBJ2-1
V: TRBV15
CDR3: ATSRGGQGASYNEQF

J: TRBJ1-2
V: TRBV2
CDR3: ASSATGRYGYT

J: TRBJ1-4
V: TRBV18
CDR3: ASSPDRNEKLF

J: TRBJ2-5
V: TRBV3-1/TRBV3-2
CDR3: ASSQGTSGGARETQY

J: TRBJ2-5
V: TRBV5-1
CDR3: ASSRGVQETQY

J: TRBJ1-4
V: TRBV27
CDR3: ASSWNRGPNEKLF

J: TRBJ1-2
V: TRBV6-2/TRBV6-3
CDR3: ASSVGQSSSNYGYT

J: TRBJ1-1
V: TRBV5-1
CDR3: ASSLAGPMNTEAF

J: TRBJ2-3
V: TRBV19
CDR3: ASSKGQGSDTQY